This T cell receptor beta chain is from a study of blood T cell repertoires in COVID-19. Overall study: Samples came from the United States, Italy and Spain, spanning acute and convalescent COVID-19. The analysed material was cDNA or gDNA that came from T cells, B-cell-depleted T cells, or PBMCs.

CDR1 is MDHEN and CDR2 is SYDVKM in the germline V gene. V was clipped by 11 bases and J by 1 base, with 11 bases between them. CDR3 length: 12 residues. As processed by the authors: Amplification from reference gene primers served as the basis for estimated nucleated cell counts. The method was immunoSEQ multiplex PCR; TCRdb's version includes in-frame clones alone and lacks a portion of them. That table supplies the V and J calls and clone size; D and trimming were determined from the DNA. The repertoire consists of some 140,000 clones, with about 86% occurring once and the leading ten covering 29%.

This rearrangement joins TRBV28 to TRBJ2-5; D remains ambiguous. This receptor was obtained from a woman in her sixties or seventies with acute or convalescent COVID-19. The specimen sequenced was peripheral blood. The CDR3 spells CACSSGQETQYF. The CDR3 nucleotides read TGTGCCTGTAGTTCGGGCCAAGAGACCCAGTACTTC.